This section outlines one T cell receptor beta chain sequence together with its context. Its specificity is not known. The data were obtained in a study of glioma-infiltrating T cells after dendritic cell vaccination. Study-wide findings and caveats: Higher pretreatment TIL content predicted longer progression-free time and survival. Few patients contributed both blood and tumor specimens. No direct clonality-survival link was found; a diverse polyclonal response may matter.

V dropped 0 bases and J dropped 4; count of bases not matched to a gene: 1. Looked up from germline, CDR1 is SGHRS and CDR2 is YFSETQ. The CDR3 is made up of 14 amino acids. Primers: 60 V beta forward and 13 J beta reverse. Using immunoSEQ multiplex PCR, the repertoire was profiled, and TCRdb retains in-frame clones only, with some absent. The data contain 75,000 to 100,000 clones, around 80% of them singletons. The rearrangement joins TRBV5-1 to TRBJ1-5, with 7 bases aligning to TRBD1. This TCR was sampled from a human donor with glioblastoma. Sequenced material: blood, taken before dendritic cell vaccination. CDR3 nucleotides: TGCGCCAGCAGCTTGGAGGGGGCGAATCAGCCCCAGCATTTT. It translates to CASSLEGANQPQHF.